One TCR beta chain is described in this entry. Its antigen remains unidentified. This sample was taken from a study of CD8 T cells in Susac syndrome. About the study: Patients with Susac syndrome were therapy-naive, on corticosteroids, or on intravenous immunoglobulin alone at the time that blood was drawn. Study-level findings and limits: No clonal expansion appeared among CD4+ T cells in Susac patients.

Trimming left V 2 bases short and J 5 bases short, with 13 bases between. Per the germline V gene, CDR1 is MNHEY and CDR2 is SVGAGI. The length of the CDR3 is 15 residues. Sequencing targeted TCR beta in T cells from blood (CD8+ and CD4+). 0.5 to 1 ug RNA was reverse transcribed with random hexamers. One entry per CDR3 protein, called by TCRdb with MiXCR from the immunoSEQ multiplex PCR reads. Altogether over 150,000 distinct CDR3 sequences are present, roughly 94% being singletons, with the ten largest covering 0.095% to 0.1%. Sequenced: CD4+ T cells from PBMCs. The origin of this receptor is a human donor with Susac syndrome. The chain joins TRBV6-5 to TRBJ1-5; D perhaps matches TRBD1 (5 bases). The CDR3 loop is CASSYRRGRDQPQHF. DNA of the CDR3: TGTGCCAGCAGTTACCGACGGGGGAGGGATCAGCCCCAGCATTTT.